The 29 T cell receptor beta chains below were found in one sample sequenced in a study of cytomegalovirus exposure and HLA in healthy donors. Some clones are missing from TCRdb's copy, which holds only in-frame ones; the method was immunoSEQ multiplex PCR. The sample lists tens of thousands of clones, about 96% occurring once. The sample was PBMCs. These TCRs come from a woman aged 18-29 years in good health and CMV-seronegative.

The rearrangement links TRBV5-4 to TRBJ2-2; 12 bases line up with TRBD2. V shed 4 bases, J shed 3 bases, and the junction held 4 bases outside the gene matches. CDR1 is SGHNT and CDR2 is YYREEE in the germline V gene (reference sequence). The CDR3 runs 16 residues. The CDR3 bases are TGTGCCAGCAGCCCGGGACTAGCGGGCGACACCGGGGAGCTGTTTTTT. Translating gives CASSPGLAGDTGELFF. Combining the CDR3 with reference TRBV5-4 and TRBJ2-2 gives the whole variable domain ETGVTQSPTHLIKTRGQQVTLRCSSQSGHNTVSWYQQALGQGPQFIFQYYREEENGRGNFPPRFSGLQFPNYSSELNVNALELDDSALYLCASSPGLAGDTGELFFGEGSRLTVL.

V and J are TRBV7-2 and TRBJ1-4; D not resolved. Germline CDR1 and CDR2: SGHTA and FQGNSA. With 0 bases removed from V and 0 bases from J, the gap between germline ends came to 11 bases. The CDR3 covers 17 residues. In DNA form, the CDR3 reads TGTGCCAGCAGCTTAGCGGCCCCCCTTGCAACTAATGAAAAACTGTTTTTT. Protein sequence: CASSLAAPLATNEKLFF.

The V call is TRBV19, the J call TRBJ2-3; D possibly corresponds to TRBD1 (6 bases). The CDR3 runs to 13 residues. V was pared by 2 bases and J by 3 bases, with 6 bases between. Germline lookup yields CDR1 LNHDA and CDR2 SQIVND (reference sequence). This CDR3 reads CASSIRGTDTQYF. CDR3 DNA sequence: TGTGCCAGTAGTATAAGGGGGACAGATACGCAGTATTTT.

The chain joins TRBV5-1 to TRBJ2-3; possibly TRBD2 for D (5 bases). Per germline, CDR1 SGHRS and CDR2 YFSETQ. This CDR3 is 15 amino acids long. Between the trimmed V and J ends, which lost 1 base and 0 bases, there was a span of 9 bases. CDR3 region: CASSLWESSTDTQYF. In DNA form, the CDR3 reads TGCGCCAGCAGCTTGTGGGAGAGCAGCACAGATACGCAGTATTTT.

This rearrangement joins TRBV4-3 to TRBJ2-7; 9 bases agree with TRBD1. The CDR3 totals 15 residues. Germline values: CDR1 LGHNA, CDR2 YSLEER. The V and J ends lost 1 base and 2 bases, in that order; junction bases with no gene match: 3. CDR3 in amino acids: CASSQGWTGAYEQYF. The CDR3 DNA sequence: TGCGCCAGCAGCCAAGGGTGGACAGGGGCCTACGAGCAGTACTTC.

This rearrangement joins TRBV9 to TRBJ1-4; D remains ambiguous. CDR1 SGDLS and CDR2 YYNGEE come from the germline V gene. V gave up 4 bases and J gave up 5 bases, with 15 bases separating them. CDR3 size: 15 residues. CDR3 protein: CASSPEGGLNEKLFF. CDR3 DNA: TGTGCCAGCAGCCCCGAGGGAGGGCTAAATGAAAAACTGTTTTTT. Supplemented by reference TRBV9 and TRBJ1-4, the full variable domain reads DSGVTQTPKHLITATGQRVTLRCSPRSGDLSVYWYQQSLDQGLQFLIQYYNGEERAKGNILERFSAQQFPDLHSELNLSSLELGDSALYFCASSPEGGLNEKLFFGSGTQLSVL.

The V and J genes are TRBV6-5 and TRBJ2-2, with D possibly being TRBD2 (6 bases). This CDR3 region has 16 residues. Looked up from germline, CDR1 is MNHEY and CDR2 is SVGAGI. V lost 0 bases to trimming and J lost 4 bases, with 12 bases between them. CDR3 in DNA: TGTGCCAGCAGTTACTCGACCGGGACTCCCACCGGGGAGCTGTTTTTT. Its protein product is CASSYSTGTPTGELFF.

The rearrangement uses TRBV10-3 and TRBJ2-3; D might be TRBD1 (5 bases). Trimming stripped 2 bases from V and 0 bases from J, with 12 bases between. The length of the CDR3 is 16 residues. Germline CDR1 and CDR2: ENHRY and SYGVKD. The DNA for the CDR3 is TGTGCCATCAGTGAGCTAGGGGCGTGGAGCACAGATACGCAGTATTTT. Encoded protein: CAISELGAWSTDTQYF.

Of note for this clone: It is unclear where the CDR3 begins or ends on the DNA, so no DNA is shown, and the CDR3 is as TCRdb lists it. The chain's CDR3 is CASTSGWTGDTIYF. This chain links TRBV19 with TRBJ1-3. The V gene's germline CDR1 is LNHDA and CDR2 SQIVND (reference sequence). Counting both end residues, the CDR3 totals 14 amino acids.

This clone appeared a single time. The V and J genes are TRBV11-2 and TRBJ2-7; D is perhaps TRBD2 (5 bases). V was clipped by 1 base and J by 2 bases, with 9 bases between them. CDR3 length equals 14 residues. Germline V lookup: CDR1 SGHAT, CDR2 FQNNGV. CDR3 bases: TGTGCCAGCAGCTTAGCCGCGGAGGCCTACGAGCAGTACTTC. Its protein product is CASSLAAEAYEQYF.

The chain couples TRBV18 to TRBJ2-7; TRBD1 matches at 8 bases. Germline assignment: CDR1 KGHSH and CDR2 LQKENI. J lost 0 bases, V lost 6 bases, and 13 bases had no gene match. The CDR3 has 17 residues. The CDR3: CASSPIGRDRPSYEQYF. CDR3 bases: TGTGCCAGCTCCCCGATCGGCCGGGACAGGCCCTCCTACGAGCAGTACTTC.

The chain employs TRBV5-4 and TRBJ2-1; 8 nucleotides match TRBD1. The ends lost 0 bases at V and 8 bases at J; junction bases unmatched: 1. Germline assignment: CDR1 SGHNT and CDR2 YYREEE (reference sequence). The CDR3 has 13 amino acids. The CDR3 loop reads CASSLAGGYEQFF. Here the CDR3 DNA reads TGTGCCAGCAGCTTGGCAGGGGGCTATGAGCAGTTCTTC. The full variable domain, in which reference TRBV5-4 and TRBJ2-1 provide the parts outside the CDR3, is ETGVTQSPTHLIKTRGQQVTLRCSSQSGHNTVSWYQQALGQGPQFIFQYYREEENGRGNFPPRFSGLQFPNYSSELNVNALELDDSALYLCASSLAGGYEQFFGPGTRLTVL.

This chain links TRBV6-1 with TRBJ2-2; D ambiguous. The germline V and J ends were trimmed by 2 bases and 3 bases, with 7 bases remaining between them. Germline V gene sequence: CDR1 MNHNS, CDR2 SASEGT. The CDR3 has 14 amino acids. The CDR3 reads CASSELRDTGELFF. CDR3 bases: TGTGCCAGCAGTGAACTTCGGGACACCGGGGAGCTGTTTTTT.

In regard to this clone: The sample carries other DNA sequences with the same CDR3. The chain recombines TRBV9 with TRBJ2-7; D gene uncertain. CDR1 SGDLS and CDR2 YYNGEE come from the germline V gene. This CDR3 spans 13 amino acids. V was clipped by 4 bases and J by 1 base, with 9 bases between them. CDR3 in DNA: TGTGCCAGCAGCCCCGGCGGTTCCTACGAGCAGTACTTC. Amino acids: CASSPGGSYEQYF.

The chain recombines TRBV7-7 with TRBJ2-1, with D possibly matching TRBD2 (5 bases). The germline gives CDR1 SSHAT, CDR2 FNYEAQ (reference sequence). The V end lost 1 base, the J end lost 5 bases, and 6 bases lay between the germline ends. The CDR3 covers 13 residues. The CDR3, as DNA: TGTGCCAGCAGCTTAGGGCGGGACAATGAGCAGTTCTTC. Protein: CASSLGRDNEQFF.

This chain uses TRBV5-6 with TRBJ1-3; TRBD1 aligns across 9 bases. This CDR3 has 16 amino acids. J was trimmed by 7 bases and V by 5 bases; bases with no gene match: 13. Looked up from germline, CDR1 is SGHDT and CDR2 is YYEEEE. For the CDR3, the DNA is TGTGCCAGCAGAAAAACCGGGACAGGGCGCGGGAACACCATATATTTT. Protein product: CASRKTGTGRGNTIYF.

This clone has a handful of counts. This chain joins TRBV2 and TRBJ1-5; D may be TRBD1 (6 bases). Germline assignment: CDR1 SNHLY and CDR2 FYNNEI. V lost 6 bases and J lost 6, with 15 bases in between. This CDR3 has 14 amino acids. The CDR3 coding sequence is TGTGCCAGCAGGGCGGGGGGGCTGAGTCAGCCCCAGCATTTT. It is translated as CASRAGGLSQPQHF. The whole variable domain, filled in from reference TRBV2 and TRBJ1-5, reads EPEVTQTPSHQVTQMGQEVILRCVPISNHLYFYWYRQILGQKVEFLVSFYNNEISEKSEIFDDQFSVERPDGSNFTLKIRSTKLEDSAMYFCASRAGGLSQPQHFGDGTRLSIL.

The chain uses TRBV4-3 and TRBJ2-1, with 8 bases aligning to TRBD2. Germline CDR1 and CDR2: LGHNA and YSLEER. Unmatched junction bases numbered 3, after V lost 1 base and J lost 10 bases. This CDR3 contains 13 residues. The CDR3 is CASSQAPGGEQFF. The CDR3 DNA reads as TGCGCCAGCAGCCAAGCCCCGGGGGGGGAGCAGTTCTTC.

The CDR3 region has the DNA TGTGCCACCGCGACAGGGGGCTATCCCTATGGCTACACCTTC. This gives the protein CATATGGYPYGYTF. This chain uses TRBV10-3 with TRBJ1-2, with 10 bases lining up with TRBD1. Germline trimming cut 10 bases from V and 4 bases from J; bases unmatched to any gene: 9. This CDR3 has 14 residues. Germline assignment: CDR1 ENHRY and CDR2 SYGVKD.

This rearrangement joins TRBV4-2 to TRBJ2-7; 11 positions agree with TRBD1. The V segment lost 1 base and the J segment 5 bases; nucleotides outside the gene matches: 1. The germline gives CDR1 LGHNA, CDR2 YNFKEQ. The CDR3 runs 14 residues. This chain's CDR3 is CASSQGGQGDEQYF. The CDR3 DNA reads TGTGCCAGCAGCCAAGGGGGACAGGGGGACGAGCAGTACTTC.

The V and J genes are TRBV28 and TRBJ2-3, with 10 bases matching TRBD2. J lost 0 bases, V lost 7 bases, and 1 base had no gene match. The CDR3 is 14 residues long. CDR1 is MDHEN, CDR2 SYDVKM, per germline. The CDR3 spells CASTSGSSTDTQYF. The CDR3 bases are TGTGCCAGCACTAGCGGGAGTAGCACAGATACGCAGTATTTT.

The J gene is TRBJ2-1, the V gene TRBV7-3, with a tentative D call TRBD2 (6 bases). The V end lost 5 bases, the J end lost 0 bases, and 11 bases lay between the germline ends. CDR1 is SGHTA and CDR2 is FQGTGA in the germline V gene. CDR3 length: 15 amino acids. The chain's CDR3 is CASSLRDSSYNEQFF. CDR3 in DNA: TGTGCCAGCAGCCTCCGGGACTCCTCCTACAATGAGCAGTTCTTC.

This clone occurred once. CDR3 sequence (DNA): TGCAGCGTAACCCAGGGGAGGGGGAGCAATCAGCCCCAGCATTTT. It yields the protein CSVTQGRGSNQPQHF. The rearrangement joins TRBV29-1 to TRBJ1-5; maybe TRBD1 (6 bases). The V and J ends lost 6 bases and 1 base respectively, with 16 bases between them. This CDR3 spans 15 amino acids. The V gene's germline CDR1 is SQVTM and CDR2 ANQGSEA.

V gene TRBV6-1 combines with J gene TRBJ2-7, with TRBD1 identical over 7 bases. CDR1 is MNHNS, CDR2 SASEGT, per germline. The trim removed 4 bases at V and 0 bases at J, leaving 9 bases unmatched. This CDR3 is 16 amino acids long. In DNA form, the CDR3 reads TGTGCCAGCAGTGTCCCCTACAGGGGACCCTCCTACGAGCAGTACTTC. Its translation is CASSVPYRGPSYEQYF.

The chain recombines TRBV7-9 with TRBJ2-1; 10 nucleotides align to TRBD2. The germline CDR1 and CDR2 sequences are SEHNR and FQNEAQ (reference sequence). V shed 5 bases and J 4 bases; nucleotides not matched to a gene: 5. There are 15 residues in the CDR3. CDR3 coding DNA: TGTGCCAGCAGCCGGACTAGCGGATCATACAATGAGCAGTTCTTC. Protein: CASSRTSGSYNEQFF.

The chain recombines TRBV10-1 with TRBJ2-1, with TRBD2 matching over 11 bases. The CDR3 has 17 residues. The ends lost 0 bases at V and 3 bases at J; junction bases unmatched: 4. Germline CDR1 WNHNN, CDR2 SYGVQD (reference sequence). CDR3 in amino acids: CASSESLAGVGYNEQFF. As DNA, the CDR3 is TGCGCCAGCAGTGAGTCACTAGCGGGAGTGGGCTACAATGAGCAGTTCTTC.

The V gene is TRBV7-9, the J gene TRBJ1-1, with 7 nucleotides matching TRBD1. CDR1 and CDR2 from the germline V gene are SEHNR and FQNEAQ (reference sequence). The CDR3 has 15 amino acids. V shed 4 bases, J shed 1 base, and the junction held 6 bases outside the gene matches. The CDR3, as DNA: TGTGCCAGCAGCTCGTGGGGGACAGCGAACACTGAAGCTTTCTTT. This codes for CASSSWGTANTEAFF.

This chain joins TRBV11-2 and TRBJ2-1; the match to TRBD2 covers 8 bases. With V trimmed by 5 bases and J by 9 bases, 9 bases remained unmatched. CDR1 is SGHAT and CDR2 is FQNNGV in the germline V gene. This CDR3 is 14 amino acids long. Written as DNA, the CDR3 is TGTGCCAGCAGCCCAATACGGGGGGGACCTGAGCAGTTCTTC. Translation: CASSPIRGGPEQFF.

CDR3 sequence: CASSLGQPYGYTF. CDR3 in DNA: TGTGCCAGCAGCTTGGGGCAGCCGTATGGCTACACCTTC. The chain carries TRBV7-8 and TRBJ1-2; a possible D gene is TRBD1 (5 bases). The CDR3 sequence is 13 residues long. The germline CDR1 and CDR2 sequences are SGHVS and FQNEAQ. Trimming left V 3 bases short and J 5 bases short, with 10 bases between.